This TCR beta chain was obtained from a study of OX40 agonist ivuxolimab in advanced cancers. Study as a whole: The eligibility criteria allowed prior anti-PD-1, anti-PD-L1 or anti-CTLA-4 therapy, and about 40% had some. Findings and caveats of the study: CD8+ T cells averaged more expanded clones than CD4+.

The repertoire was sequenced with immunoSEQ multiplex PCR; TCRdb's copy has only in-frame clones and lacks some. The sample carries 72,000 or so clones, roughly 80% recorded once. Patients were ruled out by autoimmune disease history or systemic immunosuppression. Note on this clone: What it binds is not known.

The clonotype originates from an adult with an advanced solid tumor such as melanoma, head and neck, liver or kidney cancer. The source material was CD4+ or CD8+ T cells sorted from blood, sampled in a trial of the OX40 agonist ivuxolimab.

CDR3 sequence (DNA): TGCAGCGTTCCGTTCTGGGGGACAGGGGAGACTAACTATGGCTACACCTTC. This codes for CSVPFWGTGETNYGYTF. The chain recombines TRBV29-1 with TRBJ1-2; 10 nucleotides line up with TRBD1. CDR1 SQVTM and CDR2 ANQGSEA come from the germline V gene. The CDR3 is 17 amino acids. With 5 bases clipped from V and 0 bases from J, the junction kept 12 bases outside the gene matches.